The 19 T cell receptor beta chains below were found in one sample sequenced in a study of blood T cell repertoires in COVID-19. TCRdb keeps only in-frame clones here, not all; method: immunoSEQ multiplex PCR. The data show about 480,000 clones, approximately 88% seen once. Sequencing was carried out using PBMCs or T cells enriched from blood (not recorded which). The receptors were gathered from a woman aged 35 to 49 who had recovered from COVID-19.

The V and J genes are TRBV7-6 and TRBJ2-2, with D perhaps TRBD1 (6 bases). Trimming removed 1 base from V and 6 bases from J, with 12 bases in between. The CDR3 is 15 residues long. CDR1 is SGHVS and CDR2 is FNYEAQ in the germline V gene. The CDR3: CASSLDRVGAGELFF. CDR3 DNA: TGTGCCAGCAGCTTAGACAGGGTTGGCGCCGGGGAGCTGTTTTTT.

The chain links TRBV4-3 to TRBJ1-3; perhaps TRBD1 as D (5 bases). This CDR3 spans 15 amino acids. From germline, CDR1 is LGHNA and CDR2 YSLEER. V was cut by 4 bases and J by 3 bases, with 13 bases left in between. This CDR3 is CASSPAGGVGNTIYF. The CDR3 DNA follows: TGCGCCAGCAGCCCAGCTGGAGGGGTTGGAAACACCATATATTTT.

The chain employs TRBV5-6 and TRBJ1-5, with D unclear. The CDR3 totals 15 residues. V was cut by 3 bases and J by 4 bases, with 14 bases left in between. From germline, CDR1 is SGHDT and CDR2 YYEEEE. The CDR3 coding sequence is TGTGCCAGCAGCTCCCGGGTCGTTTCTAATCAGCCCCAGCATTTT. The encoded protein is CASSSRVVSNQPQHF.

This chain uses TRBV9 with TRBJ1-3; 8 nucleotides agree with TRBD1. From germline, CDR1 is SGDLS and CDR2 YYNGEE. The junction had 6 bases not matched to a gene; V was cut back by 2 bases and J by 2 bases. This CDR3 contains 16 residues. CDR3 DNA: TGTGCCAGCAGCGTTAGGGACAGGACAACTGGAAACACCATATATTTT. Translating it yields CASSVRDRTTGNTIYF.

This chain joins TRBV13 and TRBJ1-1, with D unclear. There are 14 residues in the CDR3. Germline CDR1 reads PRHDT; CDR2 reads FYEKMQ (reference sequence). V lost 6 bases to trimming and J lost 7 bases, with 18 bases between them. CDR3 nucleotides: TGTGCCAGCAGACTTAAAAAACTTCCAGGTGAAGCTTTCTTT. Translating it yields CASRLKKLPGEAFF.

This clone was detected once. The rearrangement uses TRBV7-9 and TRBJ2-1; D possibly corresponds to TRBD2 (5 bases). CDR3 size: 19 residues. Trimming removed 2 bases from V and 5 bases from J, with 25 bases in between. Germline V gene lookup returns CDR1 SEHNR and CDR2 FQNEAQ (reference sequence). Here the CDR3 reads CASSLMQRVRGSPHNEQFF. The CDR3 DNA sequence: TGTGCCAGCAGCTTAATGCAGAGGGTTCGCGGGTCCCCCCACAATGAGCAGTTCTTC.

This clone was observed once. V is TRBV5-1 and J is TRBJ2-7; 7 bases line up with TRBD2. The CDR3 sequence is 17 residues long. Germline loops: CDR1 SGHRS, CDR2 YFSETQ. The J segment lost 3 bases and the V segment lost 0 bases, leaving 12 bases of the junction unmatched. The DNA for the CDR3 is TGCGCCAGCAGCTTGGCCTCTTTAGCGGGCGCCTACTACGAGCAGTACTTC. Amino acid sequence: CASSLASLAGAYYEQYF.

The J gene is TRBJ1-1, the V gene TRBV4-3, with a possible D match to TRBD1 (6 bases). CDR1 and CDR2 (germline): LGHNA, YSLEER. The CDR3 runs to 15 residues. V gave up 0 bases and J gave up 1 base, with 9 bases separating them. CDR3 in DNA: TGCGCCAGCAGCCAAGATTGGGGACAGAACACTGAAGCTTTCTTT. This gives the protein CASSQDWGQNTEAFF.

The rearrangement uses TRBV5-4 and TRBJ2-1, with a possible D match to TRBD2 (6 bases). V lost 0 bases to trimming and J lost 5 bases, with 12 bases between them. Germline CDR1 and CDR2: SGHNT and YYREEE (reference sequence). The CDR3 is made up of 15 amino acids. CDR3 nucleotides: TGTGCCAGCAGCTTGGGACCAACTAGCCACAATGAGCAGTTCTTC. Translated: CASSLGPTSHNEQFF. Filled out from reference TRBV5-4 and TRBJ2-1, the complete variable domain reads ETGVTQSPTHLIKTRGQQVTLRCSSQSGHNTVSWYQQALGQGPQFIFQYYREEENGRGNFPPRFSGLQFPNYSSELNVNALELDDSALYLCASSLGPTSHNEQFFGPGTRLTVL.

The chain's CDR3 is CASSQDPDSRQYF. CDR3 sequence (DNA): TGCGCCAGCAGCCAAGATCCCGACAGCAGGCAGTATTTT. The genes are TRBV4-3 and TRBJ2-3; D possibly corresponds to TRBD1 (5 bases). Germline V gene lookup returns CDR1 LGHNA and CDR2 YSLEER. This CDR3 contains 13 residues. The ends were cut back, 0 bases at V and 11 bases at J, with 12 bases in the middle.

The chain uses TRBV18 and TRBJ1-1, with 7 positions matching TRBD1. The CDR3 extends over 16 amino acids. Germline CDR1 is KGHSH and CDR2 is LQKENI. The V gene end was trimmed by 1 base and the J gene end by 1 base; junction bases not matched to a gene: 6. CDR3 sequence (DNA): TGTGCCAGCTCACCACGAATGGGACAGCCGAACACTGAAGCTTTCTTT. Encoded protein: CASSPRMGQPNTEAFF. The full variable domain, its missing parts supplied by reference TRBV18 and TRBJ1-1, is NAGVMQNPRHLVRRRGQEARLRCSPMKGHSHVYWYRQLPEEGLKFMVYLQKENIIDESGMPKERFSAEFPKEGPSILRIQQVVRGDSAAYFCASSPRMGQPNTEAFFGQGTRLTVV.

This chain connects TRBV5-1 to TRBJ2-5; TRBD1 might be the D (7 bases). The CDR3 is made up of 14 amino acids. The germline V gene encodes CDR1 SGHRS and CDR2 YFSETQ. Between the trimmed V and J ends, which lost 4 bases and 1 base, there was a span of 11 bases. The CDR3, as DNA: TGCGCCAGCAGCGCGGGACAGCCCCAAGAGACCCAGTACTTC. This gives the protein CASSAGQPQETQYF.

The chain has TRBV10-3 and TRBJ2-3; 13 bases agree with TRBD2. Germline V gene sequence: CDR1 ENHRY, CDR2 SYGVKD. This CDR3 region has 16 residues. V trimming: 2 bases; J trimming: 4 bases; junction bases outside the gene matches: 3. In DNA, the CDR3 is TGTGCCATCAGTGAGCGGACTAGCGGGAGTTCAGATACGCAGTATTTT. Its protein product is CAISERTSGSSDTQYF.

This clone was seen once. This chain joins TRBV7-8 and TRBJ2-7, with 10 bases fitting TRBD1. This CDR3 has 15 amino acids. Germline assignment: CDR1 SGHVS and CDR2 FQNEAQ. Unmatched junction bases numbered 2, after V lost 0 bases and J lost 3 bases. The CDR3 region is CASSLAGTGVYEQYF. In DNA, the CDR3 is TGTGCCAGCAGCTTAGCGGGGACAGGGGTCTACGAGCAGTACTTC.

The CDR3 region has the DNA TGTGCCAGCAGCTTGGCGGCTAGCGGGGCCTCCTACAATGAGCAGTTCTTC. Its translation is CASSLAASGASYNEQFF. V is TRBV5-6 and J is TRBJ2-1; 9 bases line up with TRBD2. The CDR3 is made up of 17 amino acids. Germline values: CDR1 SGHDT, CDR2 YYEEEE. V was pared by 0 bases and J by 0 bases, with 4 bases of the junction left unmatched.

The rearrangement uses TRBV6-2 or TRBV6-3 and TRBJ2-3, with TRBD2 matching over 14 bases. The V gene end was trimmed by 5 bases and the J gene end by 7 bases; junction bases not matched to a gene: 5. This CDR3 is 15 amino acids long. The germline V gene has CDR1 MNHEY and CDR2 SVGEGT. As DNA, the CDR3 is TGTGCCAGCAGTGGAGGACTAGCGGGAGGCCATACGCAGTATTTT. Protein product: CASSGGLAGGHTQYF.

The chain couples TRBV27 to TRBJ2-7; the D gene is possibly TRBD1 (6 bases). CDR1 and CDR2 from the germline V gene are MNHEY and SMNVEV (reference sequence). This CDR3 spans 17 amino acids. The V and J ends lost 6 bases and 4 bases respectively, with 25 bases between them. This CDR3 is CASRGQLPGQTLYEQYF. In nucleotides, the CDR3 is TGTGCCAGCAGAGGACAGCTCCCAGGACAGACGTTATACGAGCAGTACTTC.

In this sample, this clone turned up a few times. V and J are TRBV6-5 and TRBJ2-7, with TRBD1 identical over 7 bases. Trimming at V came to 4 bases and at J to 2 bases, leaving 2 bases not matched to a gene. Looked up from germline, CDR1 is MNHEY and CDR2 is SVGAGI. This CDR3 is 13 amino acids long. The CDR3 here is CASSLGQTYEQYF. CDR3 sequence (DNA): TGTGCCAGCAGTTTGGGACAGACCTACGAGCAGTACTTC.

This chain's CDR3 is CASSYRQGDEQYF. CDR3 nucleotide sequence: TGTGCCAGCAGTTACAGGCAGGGGGACGAGCAGTACTTC. This chain links TRBV6-6 with TRBJ2-7; 7 bases agree with TRBD1. The CDR3 runs to 13 residues. Germline V CDR1 and CDR2: MNHNY, SVGAGI (reference sequence). With 2 bases clipped from V and 5 bases from J, the junction kept 3 bases outside the gene matches.